The T cell receptor (beta chain) described here comes from a study of blood T cell repertoires in COVID-19. Overall study: Researchers got acute and convalescent COVID-19 samples from the United States, Italy and Spain.

This table comes from immunoSEQ multiplex PCR, and its TCRdb copy is limited to in-frame clones, with some not included. The sample records around 150,000 clones, around 80% being singletons. This clone was observed a handful of times. Germline CDR1 and CDR2: WSHSY and SAAADI. The CDR3 covers 13 residues. V gave up 10 bases and J gave up 3 bases, with 13 bases separating them. In terms of age and location, participants ranged from roughly 18 to 100 years and lived in under 30 US areas. The specimen sequenced was PBMCs or T cells enriched from blood (not recorded which). This chain connects TRBV10-2 to TRBJ2-1; D perhaps matches TRBD1 (6 bases). The clonotype comes from a woman aged 60-75 years who had recovered from COVID-19. The CDR3 DNA sequence: TGCGCCACCCGGACAGATCACTACAATGAGCAGTTCTTC. Translating it yields CATRTDHYNEQFF.